This section outlines one T cell receptor beta chain sequence together with its context. Its antigen is still unknown. PCR employed 60 Vbeta and 13 Jbeta primers. Profiled with immunoSEQ multiplex PCR; TCRdb holds only in-frame clones, not every one. The sample lists under 200,000 clones; roughly 83% were seen once. CDR1 is MGHRA and CDR2 is YSYEKL in the germline V gene. The germline V and J ends were trimmed by 0 bases and 0 bases, with 19 bases remaining between them. CDR3 length: 19 residues. This sample was taken from a study of cytomegalovirus exposure and HLA in healthy donors. Broader study findings: Donors were assumed by presence/absence analyses to have roughly uniform sequencing depth.

The TCR was taken from a woman between 50 and 59 years old in good health and CMV-seronegative. This rearrangement joins TRBV4-1 to TRBJ2-3, with D maybe TRBD2 (6 bases). The sample consisted of PBMCs. CDR3 DNA: TGCGCCAGCAGCCAAGATCCCCGGGGGTTGCGGGCGAGCACAGATACGCAGTATTTT. As protein: CASSQDPRGLRASTDTQYF.